This is a list of T cell receptor beta chains from one sample in a study of identical twins. A single record per CDR3 protein comes from TCRdb applying MiXCR to the 5' RACE reads. The sample shows more than 600,000 distinct CDR3 sequences, 15% to 20% of them seen only once. In addition, the sample was reused for a study of T cells expressing NK-cell markers.

The sequenced sample consisted of PBMCs. The source is a woman aged 18 to 35 in good health. Both conserved end residues are part of each CDR3. D genes are given only for firm matches. Clone size is stated in some rows and not others, as once, few, many or a class when expanded.

D gene,V gene,J gene,clone size,CDR3 protein,CDR3 DNA
TRBD1,TRBV10-3,TRBJ2-7,.,CAINRGQGEYEQYF,TGTGCCATCAACAGGGGACAGGGTGAATACGAGCAGTACTTC
TRBD1,TRBV7-9,TRBJ2-7,.,CASSVRQGELGYEQYF,TGTGCCAGCAGCGTCCGACAGGGGGAGTTGGGCTACGAGCAGTACTTC
.,TRBV20-1,TRBJ2-5,.,CSARLGQGRWDQYF,TGCAGTGCTAGACTGGGTCAGGGGAGGTGGGACCAGTACTTC
.,TRBV29-1,TRBJ2-1,.,CSVLPGQLHNEQFF,TGCAGCGTTCTCCCTGGACAGCTGCACAATGAGCAGTTCTTC
.,TRBV20-1,TRBJ2-7,few,CSVRRDLVLEQYF,TGCAGTGTCCGTCGGGATCTGGTTCTCGAGCAGTACTTC
.,TRBV11-2,TRBJ2-3,.,CASSRDWGQNTQYF,TGTGCCAGCAGCCGCGACTGGGGCCAGAATACGCAGTATTTT
TRBD2,TRBV20-1,TRBJ2-7,few,CSANGLAGPDEQYF,TGCAGTGCAAACGGACTAGCGGGACCGGACGAGCAGTACTTC
.,TRBV4-1,TRBJ2-4,.,CASSQGSILGDAKNIQYF,TGCGCCAGCAGCCAAGGTTCGATCTTGGGGGATGCCAAAAACATTCAGTACTTC
.,TRBV7-9,TRBJ2-2,.,CASSLQSHTGELFF,TGTGCCAGCAGCTTACAGAGTCACACCGGGGAGCTGTTTTTT
TRBD2,TRBV7-3,TRBJ2-2,.,CASSSLPLAGGRDTGELFF,TGTGCCAGCAGCTCATTGCCACTAGCGGGGGGACGCGACACCGGGGAGCTGTTTTTT
.,TRBV5-1,TRBJ2-5,many,CASSLASKETQYF,TGCGCCAGCAGCTTGGCGAGTAAAGAGACCCAGTACTTC
TRBD2,TRBV7-9,TRBJ2-1,few,CASLGGESEQFF,TGTGCCAGCCTTGGGGGGGAATCTGAGCAGTTCTTC
.,TRBV6-1,TRBJ2-3,.,CASSSGPGGYTQYF,TGTGCCAGCAGCTCGGGCCCCGGAGGGTATACGCAGTATTTT
.,TRBV20-1,TRBJ2-5,.,CSARGRRFQETQYF,TGCAGTGCTAGAGGTCGCCGGTTCCAAGAGACCCAGTACTTC
.,TRBV25-1,TRBJ2-2,.,CASSVDPNTGELFF,TGTGCCAGCAGTGTCGACCCGAACACCGGGGAGCTGTTTTTT
TRBD1,TRBV20-1,TRBJ2-1,.,CSSSGQGFFNEQFF,TGCAGTAGCAGTGGACAGGGTTTTTTCAATGAGCAGTTCTTC
.,TRBV7-3,TRBJ2-1,few,CASSQGLASYNEQFF,TGTGCCAGCAGCCAAGGGCTAGCCTCCTACAATGAGCAGTTCTTC
TRBD1,TRBV19,TRBJ2-1,.,CASSFRTGKFF,TGTGCCAGTAGTTTCCGGACAGGGAAGTTCTTC
.,TRBV7-2,TRBJ2-3,few,CASSLQGGREVGTQYF,TGTGCCAGCAGCTTACAGGGGGGACGGGAGGTCGGTACGCAGTATTTT
TRBD1,TRBV20-1,TRBJ2-7,.,CSARLRQGSEQYF,TGCAGTGCCAGGCTGAGACAGGGGAGCGAGCAGTACTTC
.,TRBV19,TRBJ1-5,few,CASSMGTGNQPQHF,TGTGCCAGTAGTATGGGAACAGGTAATCAGCCCCAGCATTTT
.,TRBV20-1,TRBJ1-2,.,CSAQTQVVYGYTF,TGCAGTGCCCAAACCCAGGTCGTCTATGGCTACACCTTC
.,TRBV29-1,TRBJ2-1,many,CSASLGGSYNEQFF,TGCAGCGCTTCCTTGGGGGGCTCCTACAATGAGCAGTTCTTC
TRBD2,TRBV7-2,TRBJ2-1,.,CASSFSGGRGKNEQFF,TGTGCCAGCAGCTTTTCGGGAGGGAGGGGTAAGAATGAGCAGTTCTTC
.,TRBV20-1,TRBJ1-1,.,CSARDLTAEAFF,TGCAGTGCTAGAGATCTGACGGCAGAAGCTTTCTTT
TRBD2,TRBV5-6,TRBJ2-3,.,CASSLATSGRAQYF,TGTGCCAGCAGCTTGGCGACTAGCGGGAGGGCGCAGTATTTT
.,TRBV7-7,TRBJ2-5,.,CASSLGAVSGTQYF,TGTGCTAGCAGCTTAGGGGCCGTCTCGGGGACCCAGTACTTC
.,TRBV10-3,TRBJ2-1,many,CAISEVTGGNNEQFF,TGTGCCATCAGTGAGGTAACAGGCGGAAACAATGAGCAGTTCTTC
.,TRBV18,TRBJ2-1,few,CASSPTGAYNEQFF,TGTGCCAGCTCACCAACCGGGGCCTACAATGAGCAGTTCTTC
.,TRBV20-1,TRBJ2-6,.,CSARDQASGANVLTF,TGCAGTGCTAGAGATCAGGCCTCTGGGGCCAACGTCCTGACTTTC
.,TRBV24-1,TRBJ2-2,.,CATQADRNTGELFF,TGTGCCACCCAGGCCGACCGGAACACCGGGGAGCTGTTTTTT
.,TRBV27,TRBJ2-7,.,CASSLSQGLVEQYF,TGTGCCAGCAGTTTATCGCAGGGGCTTGTGGAGCAGTACTTC
.,TRBV12-3/TRBV12-4,TRBJ1-2,few,CASSFQGPYGYTF,TGTGCCAGCAGTTTCCAGGGACCCTATGGCTACACCTTC
.,TRBV7-9,TRBJ2-1,.,CASRSGANYNEQFF,TGTGCCAGCAGATCCGGAGCGAACTACAATGAGCAGTTCTTC
.,TRBV20-1,TRBJ1-2,few,CSAALEGGNYGYTF,TGCAGTGCTGCATTGGAGGGGGGGAACTATGGCTACACCTTC
TRBD2,TRBV7-2,TRBJ2-1,few,CASSLQGTSGSYEQFF,TGTGCCAGCAGCCTCCAAGGGACTAGCGGGAGCTATGAGCAGTTCTTC
.,TRBV6-1,TRBJ2-1,.,CASSTQRGIPYNEQFF,TGTGCCAGCAGTACCCAGCGCGGGATACCCTACAATGAGCAGTTCTTC
TRBD1,TRBV6-1,TRBJ2-7,many,CASRPGQGLREQYF,TGTGCCAGCAGACCCGGACAGGGCCTTAGAGAGCAGTACTTC
.,TRBV20-1,TRBJ2-4,few,CSARLPGARNIQYF,TGCAGTGCTAGACTCCCAGGGGCAAGAAACATTCAGTACTTC
TRBD1,TRBV11-3,TRBJ2-2,few,CATDRESGELFF,TGTGCCACTGACAGGGAATCCGGGGAGCTGTTTTTT
.,TRBV20-1,TRBJ1-2,.,CSASRQHYGYTF,TGCAGTGCTAGTCGGCAGCACTATGGCTACACCTTC
.,TRBV20-1,TRBJ2-3,few,CSARAWAGELDTQYF,TGCAGTGCTAGAGCCTGGGCCGGGGAACTGGATACGCAGTATTTT
.,TRBV19,TRBJ2-4,.,CASSRGPGNIQYF,TGTGCCAGTAGTCGAGGGCCGGGGAACATTCAGTACTTC
TRBD2,TRBV5-1,TRBJ2-7,few,CASSYSSGVDYEQYF,TGCGCCAGCAGCTATTCTAGCGGGGTGGACTACGAGCAGTACTTC
.,TRBV10-3,TRBJ2-7,few,CAISVNKNEQYF,TGTGCCATCAGTGTTAATAAGAATGAGCAGTACTTC
.,TRBV12-3/TRBV12-4,TRBJ1-4,few,CASSLHSRGEKLFF,TGTGCCAGCAGCCTCCACAGTCGGGGTGAAAAACTGTTTTTT
.,TRBV27,TRBJ1-1,.,CASTATGKNTEAFF,TGTGCCAGCACCGCAACAGGGAAGAACACTGAAGCTTTCTTT
TRBD1,TRBV6-4,TRBJ2-3,many,CASSDGTGGADTQYF,TGTGCCAGCAGTGACGGGACAGGGGGCGCAGATACGCAGTATTTT
TRBD2,TRBV10-3,TRBJ2-3,few,CAISEAAGVDTQYF,TGTGCCATCAGTGAAGCAGCGGGAGTAGATACGCAGTATTTT
.,TRBV5-1,TRBJ2-1,.,CASSVAGNAYNEQFF,TGCGCCAGCAGTGTGGCAGGGAATGCCTACAATGAGCAGTTCTTC
.,TRBV24-1,TRBJ2-3,few,CATSRRGVDTQYF,TGTGCCACCAGCAGGCGGGGAGTGGATACGCAGTATTTT
.,TRBV12-3/TRBV12-4,TRBJ1-2,few,CASSLSDFYGYTF,TGTGCCAGCAGTTTATCAGACTTCTATGGCTACACCTTC